These T cell receptor beta chains were read from a single sample in a study of T cells in Graves' hyperthyroidism and ophthalmopathy. TCRdb independently ran MiXCR on the multiplex PCR reads; one entry per CDR3 protein. Of 650,000 to 800,000 distinct CDR3 sequences in the sample, just under 45% are singletons; the top ten hold roughly 7.2%. Input material: peripheral blood or thyroid tissue (not recorded which). Source of these receptors: an adult man with Graves' disease, either hyperthyroidism or ophthalmopathy (not recorded which). Both conserved end residues are part of each CDR3. A D gene is named only where the DNA matches it firmly. Rows may omit the clone size; those that give it use once, few, many or a size class.

CDR3 | DNA | V | size | J | D
CASSLGIQGDGEKLFF | TGCGCCAGCAGCTTGGGGATACAGGGGGATGGTGAAAAACTGTTTTTT | TRBV5-1 | few | TRBJ1-4 | TRBD1
CASSLAQHSYEQYF | TGTGCCAGCAGCTTAGCACAGCACTCCTACGAGCAGTACTTC | TRBV2 | few | TRBJ2-7 | NA
CATSEDREGYTIYF | TGTGCCACCAGTGAAGACAGGGAGGGGTACACCATATATTTT | TRBV24-1 | once | TRBJ1-3 | TRBD1
CSVRSSNYGYTF | TGCAGCGTACGGTCCTCCAACTATGGCTACACCTTC | TRBV20-1 | NA | TRBJ1-2 | NA
CASSWGTVFSYEQYF | TGTGCCAGCAGCTGGGGGACAGTTTTCTCCTACGAGCAGTACTTC | TRBV5-4 | NA | TRBJ2-7 | TRBD1
CASSLAGTGGIYGHTF | TGTGCCAGCAGCTTAGCCGGGACAGGGGGAATCTATGGCCACACCTTC | TRBV7-9 | NA | TRBJ1-2 | TRBD1
CASSDRGQGQETQYF | TGTGCCAGCAGTGACCGCGGACAGGGACAAGAGACCCAGTACTTC | TRBV7-3 | NA | TRBJ2-5 | TRBD1
CASSATGGNVKLFF | TGTGCCAGCAGCGCTACAGGGGGTAATGTAAAACTGTTTTTT | TRBV7-3 | NA | TRBJ1-4 | TRBD1
CASSPLPLQTQYF | TGTGCCAGCAGCCCGTTGCCCCTTCAGACCCAGTACTTC | TRBV7-2 | many | TRBJ2-5 | NA
CSAARQGDGQPQHF | TGCAGTGCTGCGCGACAGGGGGACGGTCAGCCCCAGCATTTT | TRBV20-1 | NA | TRBJ1-5 | TRBD1
CASSNYREGWSNQPQHF | TGTGCCAGCAGCAACTACAGGGAGGGTTGGAGCAATCAGCCCCAGCATTTT | TRBV7-9 | once | TRBJ1-5 | NA
CASSLMGFGRMNTEAFF | TGTGCCAGCAGCTTGATGGGGTTCGGACGCATGAACACTGAAGCTTTCTTT | TRBV5-4 | NA | TRBJ1-1 | NA
CASSPEGERYEQYF | TGTGCCAGCAGCCCCGAAGGCGAGCGATACGAGCAGTACTTC | TRBV5-1 | few | TRBJ2-7 | NA
CATSARGGSQETQYF | TGTGCCACCAGTGCTAGAGGTGGCAGCCAAGAGACCCAGTACTTC | TRBV24-1 | once | TRBJ2-5 | NA
CAISQTSGSGEQYF | TGTGCCATCAGTCAAACTAGCGGGAGCGGCGAGCAGTACTTC | TRBV2 | NA | TRBJ2-7 | TRBD2
CSARAHREAMNTEAFF | TGCAGTGCTAGGGCCCACAGAGAAGCCATGAACACTGAAGCTTTCTTT | TRBV20-1 | few | TRBJ1-1 | NA
CSARTGTSGANVLTF | TGCAGTGCTAGGACGGGAACGTCTGGGGCCAACGTCCTGACTTTC | TRBV20-1 | many | TRBJ2-6 | NA
CASSITRDGSSYNSPLHF | TGTGCCAGCAGTATCACCCGGGACGGGAGCTCCTATAATTCACCCCTCCACTTT | TRBV2 | few | TRBJ1-6 | NA
CSASQYQETQYF | TGCAGTGCTAGTCAGTACCAAGAGACCCAGTACTTC | TRBV20-1 | few | TRBJ2-5 | NA
CASSQVLQGTNKQYF | TGTGCCAGCAGCCAAGTCTTGCAGGGGACAAATAAGCAGTACTTC | TRBV7-6 | NA | TRBJ2-7 | NA
CSVEVDRNTEAFF | TGCAGCGTTGAAGTGGACAGGAACACTGAAGCTTTCTTT | TRBV29-1 | NA | TRBJ1-1 | NA
CASSHGGGARETQYF | TGTGCCAGCAGCCACGGCGGGGGGGCCCGAGAGACCCAGTACTTC | TRBV5-4 | NA | TRBJ2-5 | TRBD2
CASSPRVGTYGYTF | TGCGCCAGCAGTCCCAGGGTGGGAACCTATGGCTACACCTTC | TRBV2 | NA | TRBJ1-2 | NA
CSVEGRGTYEQYF | TGCAGCGTTGAAGGCAGGGGGACCTACGAGCAGTACTTC | TRBV29-1 | many | TRBJ2-7 | TRBD1
CASRQTGRRSEQYF | TGTGCCAGCAGGCAGACAGGGCGCCGCAGTGAGCAGTACTTC | TRBV25-1 | NA | TRBJ2-7 | TRBD1
CAIRPDRNQETQYF | TGTGCCATCAGACCGGACAGAAATCAAGAGACCCAGTACTTC | TRBV10-3 | NA | TRBJ2-5 | NA
CASSPSRLTTEQYF | TGTGCCAGCAGTCCTTCGAGGCTGACTACAGAGCAGTACTTC | TRBV6-5 | many | TRBJ2-7 | NA
CATSDPGTYGYTF | TGTGCCACCAGTGATCCAGGAACTTATGGCTACACCTTC | TRBV24-1 | many | TRBJ1-2 | NA
CATSRAALAGGSQETQYF | TGTGCCACCAGCAGAGCGGCGCTAGCGGGGGGGTCCCAAGAGACCCAGTACTTC | TRBV15 | NA | TRBJ2-5 | TRBD2
CASSLYGAEEAFF | TGTGCCAGCAGCCTATACGGGGCTGAAGAAGCTTTCTTT | TRBV7-3 | few | TRBJ1-1 | NA
CASTTGEGEKLFF | TGTGCCAGCACAACAGGGGAGGGGGAAAAACTGTTTTTT | TRBV25-1 | NA | TRBJ1-4 | TRBD1
CASSTGQGNF | TGTGCCAGCAGCACCGGACAGGGAAACTTC | TRBV9 | NA | TRBJ2-5 | TRBD1
CASSRLAGDSSSYEQYF | TGTGCCAGTAGTAGACTAGCGGGCGACTCGAGCTCCTACGAGCAGTACTTC | TRBV11-2 | NA | TRBJ2-7 | TRBD2
CASSFRTGPNQPQHF | TGTGCCAGCAGCTTCCGGACAGGGCCCAATCAGCCCCAGCATTTT | TRBV5-6 | NA | TRBJ1-5 | TRBD1
CASSLVTGIGVNTEAFF | TGTGCCAGCAGCTTAGTGACAGGGATTGGGGTGAACACTGAAGCTTTCTTT | TRBV7-6 | NA | TRBJ1-1 | TRBD1
CASSGQRPQHF | TGTGCCAGCAGTGGACAGCGGCCCCAGCATTTT | TRBV6-6 | many | TRBJ1-5 | NA
CASSRVGGASHEQYF | TGTGCCAGCAGCCGAGTGGGGGGCGCGAGCCACGAGCAGTACTTC | TRBV7-6 | many | TRBJ2-7 | NA
CASSIGRYQETQYF | TGTGCCAGTAGTATTGGGCGGTACCAAGAGACCCAGTACTTC | TRBV2 | NA | TRBJ2-5 | NA
CASSLGGLTDTYEQYF | TGTGCCAGCAGTTTGGGTGGTCTCACAGACACCTACGAGCAGTACTTC | TRBV12-3/TRBV12-4 | NA | TRBJ2-7 | NA
CASCEAGNGNTF | TGTGCCAGCTGTGAGGCAGGCAATGGCAACACCTTC | TRBV2 | NA | TRBJ1-2 | NA
CSVTTAMNTEAFF | TGCAGCGTGACGACAGCTATGAACACTGAAGCTTTCTTT | TRBV29-1 | many | TRBJ1-1 | NA
CASSSILAGGITREQYF | TGCGCCAGCAGCTCGATACTAGCGGGAGGGATTACGAGGGAGCAGTACTTC | TRBV5-1 | NA | TRBJ2-7 | TRBD2
CASSLYGTGIYEQYF | TGCGCCAGCAGCTTGTATGGGACAGGGATCTACGAGCAGTACTTC | TRBV5-1 | NA | TRBJ2-7 | TRBD1
CASSSYTFQGMNTEAFF | TGTGCCAGCAGCTCCTACACATTTCAGGGCATGAACACTGAAGCTTTCTTT | TRBV7-8 | few | TRBJ1-1 | NA
CASSLAREGLNEKLFF | TGTGCCAGCAGCTTGGCCAGGGAGGGCCTCAATGAAAAACTGTTTTTT | TRBV7-9 | NA | TRBJ1-4 | NA
CATSDSLRGETQYF | TGTGCCACCAGTGACAGCCTCAGGGGTGAGACCCAGTACTTC | TRBV24-1 | NA | TRBJ2-5 | NA
CASRPRGTQYF | TGTGCCAGCAGACCACGGGGGACCCAGTACTTC | TRBV12-3/TRBV12-4 | NA | TRBJ2-5 | NA
CASSLVTDYGYTF | TGTGCCAGCAGCCTGGTGACGGACTATGGCTACACCTTC | TRBV7-6 | NA | TRBJ1-2 | NA
CASSLDGAITEAFF | TGTGCCAGCAGCCTTGACGGGGCGATCACTGAAGCTTTCTTT | TRBV7-2 | NA | TRBJ1-1 | NA